This TCR beta chain appears in the sequencing data of a study of chemoradiotherapy in HPV16-positive cancers. Study background: A couple of HPV16-positive patients' cells yielded candidate HPV-specific clones and common motifs.

Findings of the study overall: Non-HPV-specific T cells did not expand in tumors during treatment, whereas candidate HPV-specific clones and E7-related motifs did.

Repertoires were sampled repeatedly during chemoradiotherapy. The CDR3 is 19 amino acids. Germline values: CDR1 MDHEN, CDR2 SYDVKM. V was clipped by 5 bases and J by 7 bases, with 33 bases between them. Concerning this clone: Its matching antigen is unknown.

Profiled with immunoSEQ multiplex PCR; TCRdb holds only in-frame clones, not every one. This sample has fewer than 40,000 clones, with approximately 88% found just once. The chain has TRBV28 and TRBJ2-7, with D perhaps matching TRBD1 (6 bases). Here the sequenced sample was blood, taken from a patient who underwent chemoradiotherapy. The TCR originated in a human donor with HPV-associated anogenital cancer. CDR3 nucleotide sequence: TGTGCCAGCAGTGGCCCCCGGGATAAGTCGGCACGGACAGTCTTAGAGCAGTACTTC. Protein product: CASSGPRDKSARTVLEQYF.